These T cell receptor beta chains were read from a single sample in a study of shared clonotypes between healthy human individuals. Assay: immunoSEQ multiplex PCR; the TCRdb copy retains only in-frame clones and omits some. The sample consists of 600,000 to 700,000 clones, less than 80% of them appearing once. Sequencing used memory CD4+ T cells sorted from blood. These receptors were obtained from a woman between 25 and 40 years old in good health. The CDR3 runs from the conserved cysteine through the conserved F or W. D genes are given only for firm matches. Clone size is given for some rows only: seen once, a few or many times, or a class if the clone is expanded.

size	V	D	J	CDR3	DNA
few	TRBV2	.	TRBJ2-6	CASSQDGGSGANVLTF	TGTGCCAGCAGTCAGGACGGTGGCTCTGGGGCCAACGTCCTGACTTTC
.	TRBV10-3	.	TRBJ1-3	CAISLSPDTGNTIYF	TGTGCCATCAGCCTCAGTCCGGATACTGGAAACACCATATATTTT
.	TRBV2	.	TRBJ1-2	CASSEKRTQRAKGYTF	TGTGCCAGCAGTGAAAAACGGACGCAGAGAGCGAAAGGCTACACCTTC
few	TRBV28	.	TRBJ2-3	CASSLAGSTDTQYF	TGTGCCAGCAGTTTAGCGGGATCGACAGATACGCAGTATTTT
once	TRBV5-1	.	TRBJ2-1	CASSLIPNEEQFF	TGCGCCAGCAGCTTGATCCCTAATGAAGAGCAGTTCTTC
.	TRBV5-6	.	TRBJ1-2	CASSPTGRSNYGYTF	TGTGCCAGCAGCCCCACAGGAAGGTCTAACTATGGCTACACCTTC
.	TRBV6-5	TRBD1	TRBJ2-7	CASSRGQGSYEQYF	TGTGCCAGCAGTCGGGGACAGGGGAGTTACGAGCAGTACTTC
.	TRBV28	.	TRBJ1-5	CASTPGGGRGQPQHF	TGTGCCAGCACTCCTGGGGGGGGACGGGGTCAGCCCCAGCATTTT
.	TRBV2	.	TRBJ1-1	CASSETQGRTEAFF	TGTGCCAGCAGTGAGACGCAGGGGAGAACTGAAGCTTTCTTT
.	TRBV7-3	.	TRBJ1-3	CASSFWEGGNTIYF	TGTGCCAGCAGCTTCTGGGAAGGTGGAAACACCATATATTTT
.	TRBV6-1	.	TRBJ2-5	CASSERGSLSTGLRRAQYF	TGTGCCAGCAGTGAAAGGGGGTCCCTATCGACAGGACTCCGGAGGGCCCAGTACTTC
.	TRBV12-5	.	TRBJ1-5	CASGLSPDSANQPQHF	TGTGCTAGTGGTTTGTCCCCGGACAGCGCGAATCAGCCCCAGCATTTT
.	TRBV10-1	.	TRBJ2-5	CASSESAGTKTQYF	TGCGCCAGCAGTGAGTCGGCAGGGACCAAGACCCAGTACTTC
.	TRBV2	.	TRBJ1-2	CASSGPGSYGYTF	TGTGCCAGCAGTGGTCCGGGGAGCTATGGCTACACCTTC
.	TRBV28	.	TRBJ2-7	CASSFYRSSYEQYF	TGTGCCAGCAGTTTCTACAGGAGCTCCTACGAGCAGTACTTC
.	TRBV6-6	.	TRBJ2-5	CASQRDQETQYF	TGTGCCAGCCAGCGGGACCAAGAGACCCAGTACTTC
.	TRBV7-2	TRBD2	TRBJ2-3	CASSQVAGTTDTQYF	TGTGCCAGCAGCCAGGTAGCGGGAACCACAGATACGCAGTATTTT
.	TRBV6-5	TRBD1	TRBJ1-4	CASRPDRGRNEKLFF	TGTGCCAGCAGGCCCGACAGGGGACGTAATGAAAAACTGTTTTTT
many	TRBV5-1	.	TRBJ2-2	CASSLQGGTGELFF	TGCGCCAGCAGCCTACAGGGTGGCACCGGGGAGCTGTTTTTT
once	TRBV10-3	TRBD1	TRBJ2-3	CAISLIQGDTQYF	TGTGCCATCAGTTTGATACAGGGGGATACGCAGTATTTT
.	TRBV18	.	TRBJ2-7	CASSPGVGAYEQYF	TGTGCCAGCTCACCAGGGGTCGGGGCCTACGAGCAGTACTTC
.	TRBV27	.	TRBJ2-3	CASSLTFEDTQYF	TGTGCCAGCAGTTTAACCTTTGAGGATACGCAGTATTTT
.	TRBV2	.	TRBJ2-5	CASLKGETQYF	TGTGCCAGCCTTAAGGGGGAGACCCAGTACTTC
.	TRBV28	TRBD1	TRBJ2-7	CASRPTGGIEQYF	TGTGCCAGCAGACCAACAGGGGGCATCGAGCAGTACTTC
.	TRBV7-9	.	TRBJ2-7	CASSLHQYEQYF	TGTGCCAGCAGCTTACACCAGTACGAGCAGTACTTC
.	TRBV27	TRBD1	TRBJ1-2	CASSPWDRGRTYGYTF	TGTGCCAGCAGTCCCTGGGACAGGGGGCGCACCTATGGCTACACCTTC
few	TRBV7-9	.	TRBJ1-1	CASSPRLVRNTEAFF	TGTGCCAGCAGCCCCCGTCTTGTGCGGAACACTGAAGCTTTCTTT
once	TRBV7-8	TRBD1	TRBJ2-6	CASSSQGARFSGANVLTF	TGTGCCAGCAGCTCACAGGGGGCCCGGTTCTCTGGGGCCAACGTCCTGACTTTC
.	TRBV10-1	TRBD1	TRBJ1-1	CASKGQGGEAFF	TGCGCCAGCAAAGGGCAGGGGGGGGAAGCTTTCTTT
.	TRBV5-1	.	TRBJ2-7	CASSLAGTLDEQYF	TGCGCCAGCAGCTTGGCCGGGACCCTTGACGAGCAGTACTTC